This is a list of T cell receptor beta chains from one sample in a study of blood T cell repertoires in COVID-19. TCRdb's table, derived via immunoSEQ multiplex PCR, lists solely in-frame clones and lacks some. Among fewer than 450,000 clones listed, roughly 91% were seen once. The sequencing input was PBMCs or T cells enriched from blood (not recorded which). The receptors were sampled from a woman aged 18-29 years who had recovered from COVID-19. Both conserved end residues are part of each CDR3. Clone size appears in some rows only: once, few, many, or a class for an expanded clone.

abundance: -
v_gene: TRBV9
j_gene: TRBJ1-4
CDR3aa: CASSVAARLATNEKLFF

abundance: -
v_gene: TRBV15
j_gene: TRBJ1-4
CDR3aa: CATSRGQGGGNEKLFF

abundance: -
v_gene: TRBV6-2/TRBV6-3
j_gene: TRBJ1-5
CDR3aa: CASSYPGGATSNQPQHF

abundance: -
v_gene: TRBV19
j_gene: TRBJ1-5
CDR3aa: CASKSGSNQPQHF

abundance: -
v_gene: TRBV28
j_gene: TRBJ2-1
CDR3aa: CASTLRDRVTNEQFF

abundance: few
v_gene: TRBV19
j_gene: TRBJ2-2
CDR3aa: CASDWRGHGELFF

abundance: few
v_gene: TRBV7-3
j_gene: TRBJ1-1
CDR3aa: CASSLSMDTGLGKQF

abundance: -
v_gene: TRBV27
j_gene: TRBJ2-1
CDR3aa: CASRYTTGAGVNEQFF

abundance: once
v_gene: TRBV2
j_gene: TRBJ2-3
CDR3aa: CASSGAQADTQYF

abundance: -
v_gene: TRBV15
j_gene: TRBJ1-5
CDR3aa: CATSREEWIQEGFNQPQHF